The 22 T cell receptor beta chains in this list originate from one sample, sequenced in a study of blood T cell repertoires in COVID-19. The data were produced by immunoSEQ multiplex PCR, yet TCRdb's version contains in-frame clones alone and is incomplete. The sample carries hundreds of thousands of clones, 70% to 90% recorded once. The specimen sequenced was peripheral blood. Receptor source: a man in his forties or fifties with acute or convalescent COVID-19.

J is TRBJ1-2 and V is TRBV5-4, with D uncertain. V was clipped by 1 base and J by 3 bases, with 13 bases between them. The CDR3 runs 15 residues. CDR1 and CDR2 (germline): SGHNT, YYREEE (reference sequence). CDR3 bases: TGTGCCAGCAGCTTGAAGGGCGGGAGGGACTATGGCTACACCTTC. Protein: CASSLKGGRDYGYTF.

This chain links TRBV5-4 with TRBJ2-5; D is unresolved. This CDR3 has 16 residues. The ends were cut back, 0 bases at V and 1 base at J, with 13 bases in the middle. The germline V gene encodes CDR1 SGHNT and CDR2 YYREEE (reference sequence). The CDR3 bases are TGTGCCAGCAGCTTGGAAGTCCCCAGGCCCCAAGAGACCCAGTACTTC. This encodes CASSLEVPRPQETQYF.

The V gene is TRBV14, the J gene TRBJ1-6; no clear D. Germline-derived CDR1 and CDR2 are SGHDN and FVKESK. Trimming took off 2 bases at V and 0 bases at J, with 5 bases between the two ends. The length of the CDR3 is 15 residues. CDR3 loop: CASSQMSSYNSPLHF. CDR3 nucleotide sequence: TGTGCCAGCAGCCAAATGAGCTCCTATAATTCACCCCTCCACTTT.

The V and J genes are TRBV7-3 and TRBJ2-1; TRBD1 matches at 7 bases. J lost 7 bases, V lost 3 bases, and 9 bases had no gene match. Germline V gene lookup returns CDR1 SGHTA and CDR2 FQGTGA. The CDR3 has 15 amino acids. The CDR3 DNA reads as TGTGCCAGCAGCTTTTCGGCGACAGGGAGTAATGAGCAGTTCTTC. Protein: CASSFSATGSNEQFF.

J is TRBJ1-1 and V is TRBV6-5; D remains unclear. CDR1 and CDR2 (germline): MNHEY, SVGAGI. The V and J ends lost 8 bases and 1 base respectively, with 17 bases between them. The CDR3 consists of 15 residues. CDR3: CASGKRAAGNTEAFF. CDR3 coding DNA: TGTGCCAGCGGGAAGCGGGCAGCTGGGAACACTGAAGCTTTCTTT.

The rearrangement uses TRBV5-1 and TRBJ1-3, with D perhaps TRBD1 (5 bases). The V end was cut by 4 bases, the J end by 3 bases, with 8 bases between. The CDR3 contains 13 residues. The V gene's germline CDR1 is SGHRS and CDR2 YFSETQ. CDR3 in DNA: TGCGCCAGCAGCGCAGGGTATGGAAACACCATATATTTT. It yields the protein CASSAGYGNTIYF.

This rearrangement joins TRBV2 to TRBJ2-3; 9 bases fit TRBD2. J was trimmed by 0 bases and V by 8 bases; bases with no gene match: 6. Germline V gene lookup returns CDR1 SNHLY and CDR2 FYNNEI. The CDR3 sequence is 15 residues long. This CDR3 reads CASLGSGGSTDTQYF. CDR3 DNA sequence: TGTGCCAGCCTCGGTAGCGGGGGCAGCACAGATACGCAGTATTTT.

This chain uses TRBV9 with TRBJ2-1; 9 bases align to TRBD1. Germline CDR1 SGDLS, CDR2 YYNGEE. The CDR3 has 13 amino acids. The trim removed 3 bases at V and 10 bases at J, leaving 5 bases unmatched. The CDR3, as DNA: TGTGCCAGCAGCGCCTGGACAGGGGAAGAGCAGTTCTTC. Translated, it gives CASSAWTGEEQFF.

The chain employs TRBV2 and TRBJ1-2; 7 bases are a match to TRBD1. Germline CDR1 is SNHLY and CDR2 is FYNNEI. V lost 3 bases and J lost 8; bases outside the gene matches: 9. CDR3 size: 14 residues. As DNA, the CDR3 is TGTGCCAGCAGTGAGGAACAGGGGTTTTTGGGCTACACCTTC. It is translated as CASSEEQGFLGYTF.

The chain combines TRBV7-8 with TRBJ1-1; D possibly corresponds to TRBD1 (5 bases). This CDR3 is 15 amino acids long. Looked up from germline, CDR1 is SGHVS and CDR2 is FQNEAQ. V lost 0 bases and J lost 0, with 8 bases in between. The CDR3 loop reads CASSLAGRVNTEAFF. CDR3 DNA: TGTGCCAGCAGCTTAGCAGGCAGGGTGAACACTGAAGCTTTCTTT. Full variable domain (missing parts from reference TRBV7-8 and TRBJ1-1): GAGVSQSPRYKVAKRGQDVALRCDPISGHVSLFWYQQALGQGPEFLTYFQNEAQLDKSGLPSDRFFAERPEGSVSTLKIQRTQQEDSAVYLCASSLAGRVNTEAFFGQGTRLTVV.

The chain is built from TRBV3-1 (or the pseudogene TRBV3-2) and TRBJ2-7, with D possibly matching TRBD2 (5 bases). With 0 bases removed from V and 6 bases from J, the gap between germline ends came to 12 bases. The CDR3 is made up of 14 amino acids. Looked up from germline, CDR1 is LGHDT and CDR2 is YNNKEL (reference sequence). CDR3 in DNA: TGTGCCAGCAGCCAAGACGGGGTTGCGGCCGAGCAGTACTTC. Amino acid sequence: CASSQDGVAAEQYF.

The DNA for the CDR3 is TGTGCCAGTAGTACCCCGGACAGACACTATGGCTACACCTTC. Amino acid sequence: CASSTPDRHYGYTF. The chain couples TRBV19 to TRBJ1-2; D is perhaps TRBD1 (6 bases). The V end lost 4 bases, the J end lost 3 bases, and 12 bases lay between the germline ends. Germline V CDR1 and CDR2: LNHDA, SQIVND (reference sequence). This CDR3 region has 14 residues.

This CDR3 is CASSSGQPNEKLFF. DNA of the CDR3: TGCGCCAGCAGCTCGGGACAGCCAAATGAAAAACTGTTTTTT. J is TRBJ1-4 and V is TRBV5-1, with 7 bases aligning to TRBD1. The CDR3 is 14 residues long. In germline, CDR1 is SGHRS, CDR2 YFSETQ. J was trimmed by 5 bases and V by 3 bases; bases with no gene match: 4.

For this clone: A read error may produce the germline difference seen at one junction end. The chain has TRBV4-1 and TRBJ2-7; D gene unclear. Germline CDR1 reads MGHRA; CDR2 reads YSYEKL. There are 15 residues in the CDR3. The CDR3, as DNA: TGCGCCAGCAGCCAAGATTTTCTACCTTCGTACGAGCAATACTTC. Its protein is CASSQDFLPSYEQYF.

The J gene is TRBJ1-1, the V gene TRBV2; D ambiguous. CDR1 is SNHLY, CDR2 FYNNEI, per germline. The germline V and J ends were trimmed by 1 base and 0 bases, with 9 bases remaining between them. This CDR3 spans 15 amino acids. CDR3: CASSEVQNMNTEAFF. The CDR3, as DNA: TGTGCCAGCAGTGAAGTTCAGAACATGAACACTGAAGCTTTCTTT.

This clone came up once. This chain joins TRBV6-1 and TRBJ1-3; D may be TRBD1 (5 bases). Deletions cut 4 bases from V and 0 bases from J, with 13 bases between. The CDR3 loop spans 16 amino acids. Germline V gene sequence: CDR1 MNHNS, CDR2 SASEGT. The CDR3 here is CASSGTTGYSGNTIYF. The CDR3 nucleotides read TGTGCCAGCAGTGGCACTACAGGATACTCTGGAAACACCATATATTTT.

The chain carries TRBV5-1 and TRBJ1-1; D gene unclear. The V gene's germline CDR1 is SGHRS and CDR2 YFSETQ. There are 15 residues in the CDR3. With 0 bases removed from V and 4 bases from J, the gap between germline ends came to 13 bases. The CDR3 nucleotides are TGCGCCAGCAGCTTGGATGCGAGCACGGGCACTGAAGCTTTCTTT. As protein: CASSLDASTGTEAFF. Using reference TRBV5-1 and TRBJ1-1 for the parts outside the CDR3, the full variable domain is KAGVTQTPRYLIKTRGQQVTLSCSPISGHRSVSWYQQTPGQGLQFLFEYFSETQRNKGNFPGRFSGRQFSNSRSEMNVSTLELGDSALYLCASSLDASTGTEAFFGQGTRLTVV.

This clone was seen only a few times. This chain links TRBV4-1 with TRBJ1-2; 9 nucleotides agree with TRBD1. V dropped 0 bases and J dropped 3; count of bases not matched to a gene: 2. Germline values: CDR1 MGHRA, CDR2 YSYEKL. The CDR3 consists of 15 residues. CDR3 region: CASSQERTGDYGYTF. In nucleotides, the CDR3 is TGCGCCAGCAGCCAAGAAAGGACAGGGGACTATGGCTACACCTTC.

V gene TRBV19 combines with J gene TRBJ1-5; weak D call: TRBD1 (6 bases). The CDR3 runs to 15 residues. Trimming removed 6 bases at V and 0 bases at J, with 12 bases between. Germline V lookup: CDR1 LNHDA, CDR2 SQIVND (reference sequence). The CDR3 nucleotides are TGTGCCAGTAGACCTCAGGGGAATAGCAATCAGCCCCAGCATTTT. This encodes CASRPQGNSNQPQHF.

This chain joins TRBV20-1 and TRBJ1-4; no clear D gene. The CDR3 runs to 11 residues. Trimming removed 1 base at V and 15 bases at J, with 12 bases between. Germline V lookup: CDR1 DFQATT, CDR2 SNEGSKA (reference sequence). The CDR3 reads CSARAGDGVFF. CDR3 sequence (DNA): TGCAGTGCTAGAGCCGGGGATGGGGTGTTTTTT.

The CDR3 DNA follows: TGTGCCAGCAGCTTCTTAAATGGCTACACCTTC. It is translated as CASSFLNGYTF. V usage is TRBV5-6 and J usage is TRBJ1-2; D not resolved. Between the trimmed V and J ends, which lost 2 bases and 6 bases, there was a span of 5 bases. The CDR3 loop spans 11 amino acids. Germline CDR1 is SGHDT and CDR2 is YYEEEE.

This clone was seen a single time. The V and J genes are TRBV2 and TRBJ1-6, with D perhaps matching TRBD1 (6 bases). The CDR3 loop spans 15 amino acids. Germline V gene lookup returns CDR1 SNHLY and CDR2 FYNNEI. V lost 5 bases to trimming and J lost 5 bases, with 13 bases between them. The CDR3 sequence: CASSKTGANNSPLHF. The CDR3 DNA reads TGTGCCAGCAGTAAGACAGGAGCTAATAATTCACCCCTCCACTTT.